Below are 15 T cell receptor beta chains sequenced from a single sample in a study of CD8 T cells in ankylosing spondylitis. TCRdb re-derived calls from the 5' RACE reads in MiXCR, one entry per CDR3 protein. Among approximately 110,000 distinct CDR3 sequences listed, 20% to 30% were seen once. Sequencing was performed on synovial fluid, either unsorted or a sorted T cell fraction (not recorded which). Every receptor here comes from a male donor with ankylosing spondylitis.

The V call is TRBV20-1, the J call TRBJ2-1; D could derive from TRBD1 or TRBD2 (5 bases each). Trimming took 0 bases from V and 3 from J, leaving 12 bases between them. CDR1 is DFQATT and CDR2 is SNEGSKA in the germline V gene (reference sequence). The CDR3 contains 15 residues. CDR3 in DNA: TGCAGTGCTAGAGAGGGGCGAGGAGGCTACAATGAGCAGTTCTTC. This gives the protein CSAREGRGGYNEQFF.

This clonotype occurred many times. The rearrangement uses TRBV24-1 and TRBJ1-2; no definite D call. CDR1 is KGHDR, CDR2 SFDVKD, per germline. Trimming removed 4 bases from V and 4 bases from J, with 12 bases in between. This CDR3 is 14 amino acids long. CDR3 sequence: CATSDSGRFYGYTF. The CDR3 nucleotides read TGTGCCACCAGTGACTCCGGACGGTTCTATGGCTACACCTTC.

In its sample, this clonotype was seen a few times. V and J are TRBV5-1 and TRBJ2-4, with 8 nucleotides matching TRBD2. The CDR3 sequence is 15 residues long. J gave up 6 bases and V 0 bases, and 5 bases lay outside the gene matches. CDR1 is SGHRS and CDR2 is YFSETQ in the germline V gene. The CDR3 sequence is CASSLGIGGGNIQYF. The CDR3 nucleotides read TGCGCCAGCAGCTTGGGTATCGGGGGGGGAAACATTCAGTACTTC.

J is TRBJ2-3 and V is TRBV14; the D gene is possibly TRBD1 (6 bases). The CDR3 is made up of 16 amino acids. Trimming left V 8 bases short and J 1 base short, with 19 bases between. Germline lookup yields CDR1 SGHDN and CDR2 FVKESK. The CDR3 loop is CASRPFRGRGTDTQYF. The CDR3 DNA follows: TGTGCCAGCCGACCTTTCAGGGGTCGTGGCACAGATACGCAGTATTTT.

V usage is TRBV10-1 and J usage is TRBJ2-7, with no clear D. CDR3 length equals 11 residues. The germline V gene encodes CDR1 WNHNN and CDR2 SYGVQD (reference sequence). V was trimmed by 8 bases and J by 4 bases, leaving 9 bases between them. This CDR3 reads CASGNSYEQYF. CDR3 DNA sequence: TGCGCCAGCGGAAACTCGTACGAGCAGTACTTC.

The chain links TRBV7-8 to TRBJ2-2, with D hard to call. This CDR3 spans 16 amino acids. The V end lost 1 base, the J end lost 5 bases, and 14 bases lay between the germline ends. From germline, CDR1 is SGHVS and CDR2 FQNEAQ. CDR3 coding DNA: TGTGCCAGCAGCTTAGGGGTTCGAATCATAACCGGGGAGCTGTTTTTT. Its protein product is CASSLGVRIITGELFF.

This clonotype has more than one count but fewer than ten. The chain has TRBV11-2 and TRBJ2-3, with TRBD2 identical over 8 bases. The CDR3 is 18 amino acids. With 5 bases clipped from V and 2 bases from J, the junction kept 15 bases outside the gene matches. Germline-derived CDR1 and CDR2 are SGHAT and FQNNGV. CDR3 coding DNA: TGTGCCAGCAGCCAACAAACGTCCTTTAGCGGGACCACAGATACGCAGTATTTT. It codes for CASSQQTSFSGTTDTQYF.

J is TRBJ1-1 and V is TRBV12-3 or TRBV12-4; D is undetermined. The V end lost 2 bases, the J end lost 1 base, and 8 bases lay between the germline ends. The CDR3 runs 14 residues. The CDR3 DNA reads TGTGCCAGCAGTTTATTGACGGCGAACACTGAAGCTTTCTTT. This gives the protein CASSLLTANTEAFF.

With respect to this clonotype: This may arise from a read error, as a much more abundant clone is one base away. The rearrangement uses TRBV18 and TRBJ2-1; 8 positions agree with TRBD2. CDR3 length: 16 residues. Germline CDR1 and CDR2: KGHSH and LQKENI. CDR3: CASSPLAGGANNKQFF. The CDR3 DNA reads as TGTGCCAGCTCACCTCTTGCGGGAGGCGCAAACAATAAGCAGTTCTTC.

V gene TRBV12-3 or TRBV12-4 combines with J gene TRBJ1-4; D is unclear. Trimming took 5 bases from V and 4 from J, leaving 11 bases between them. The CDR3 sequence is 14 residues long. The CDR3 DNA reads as TGTGCCAGCAGTACTTCAGTGAGTAATGAAAAACTGTTTTTT. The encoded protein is CASSTSVSNEKLFF.

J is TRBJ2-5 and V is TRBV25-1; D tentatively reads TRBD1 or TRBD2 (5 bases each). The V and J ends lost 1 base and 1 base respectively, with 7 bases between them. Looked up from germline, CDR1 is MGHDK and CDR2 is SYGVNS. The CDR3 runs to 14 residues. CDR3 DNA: TGTGCCAGCAGTGAATTGGGGACCCAAGAGACCCAGTACTTC. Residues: CASSELGTQETQYF.

The CDR3 is CATSDRDRGRSGELFF. The CDR3 DNA sequence: TGTGCCACCAGTGACCGGGACAGGGGGAGATCCGGGGAGCTGTTTTTT. The chain recombines TRBV24-1 with TRBJ2-2, with 11 bases aligning to TRBD1. The junction had 6 bases not matched to a gene; V was cut back by 4 bases and J by 6 bases. The germline gives CDR1 KGHDR, CDR2 SFDVKD. The CDR3 length is 16 residues.

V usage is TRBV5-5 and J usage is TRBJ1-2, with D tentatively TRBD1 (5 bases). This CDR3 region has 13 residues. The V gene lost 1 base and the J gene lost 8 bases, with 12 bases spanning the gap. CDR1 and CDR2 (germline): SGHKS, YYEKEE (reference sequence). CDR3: CASSLPGHRGYTF. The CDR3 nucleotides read TGTGCCAGCAGCTTGCCGGGGCACAGGGGCTACACCTTC. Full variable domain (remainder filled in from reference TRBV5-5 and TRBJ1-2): DAGVTQSPTHLIKTRGQQVTLRCSPISGHKSVSWYQQVLGQGPQFIFQYYEKEERGRGNFPDRFSARQFPNYSSELNVNALLLGDSALYLCASSLPGHRGYTFGSGTRLTVV.

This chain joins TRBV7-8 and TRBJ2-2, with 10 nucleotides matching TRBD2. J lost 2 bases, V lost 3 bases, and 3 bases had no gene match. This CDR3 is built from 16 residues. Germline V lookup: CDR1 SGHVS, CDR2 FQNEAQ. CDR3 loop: CASSLKLAGNTGELFF. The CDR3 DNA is TGTGCCAGCAGCTTGAAACTAGCGGGAAACACCGGGGAGCTGTTTTTT.

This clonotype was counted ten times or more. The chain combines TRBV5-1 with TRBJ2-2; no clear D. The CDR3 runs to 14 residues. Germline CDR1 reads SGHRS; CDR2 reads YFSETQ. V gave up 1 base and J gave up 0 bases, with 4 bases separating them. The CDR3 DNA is TGCGCCAGCAGCTTGACGACGAACACCGGGGAGCTGTTTTTT. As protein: CASSLTTNTGELFF.